The 19 T cell receptor beta chains below all came from one sample that was sequenced in a study of lymphopenia after photon versus proton radiotherapy. Sequenced by immunoSEQ multiplex PCR; TCRdb stores in-frame clones only, minus some. Here the sample spans about 50,000 clones, approximately 92% being singletons. Sample: peripheral blood, taken from a patient treated with photon-based radiotherapy. Every receptor here comes from a middle-aged woman with cholangiocarcinoma.

The chain recombines TRBV7-8 with TRBJ1-1; D is unclear. Germline lookup yields CDR1 SGHVS and CDR2 FQNEAQ. This CDR3 comprises 14 residues. V lost 4 bases, J lost 7 bases, and 16 bases lay in between. The CDR3 DNA follows: TGTGCCAGCAGCTCCTCTCTGCAGGCGATTGAAGCTTTCTTT. Residues: CASSSSLQAIEAFF.

The chain combines TRBV4-1 with TRBJ2-3; weak D call: TRBD1 (6 bases). CDR1 MGHRA and CDR2 YSYEKL come from the germline V gene. This CDR3 spans 18 amino acids. Trimming cost V 4 bases and J 3 bases, with 23 bases left between them. Here the CDR3 reads CASSPAGAKIHSTDTQYF. The CDR3 nucleotides read TGCGCCAGCAGCCCCGCAGGGGCAAAAATACACAGTACAGATACGCAGTATTTT.

The V call is TRBV2, the J call TRBJ2-7; D is possibly TRBD1 (5 bases). CDR1 is SNHLY, CDR2 FYNNEI, per germline. The CDR3 consists of 11 residues. V dropped 6 bases and J dropped 7 bases, with 10 bases sitting between them. The CDR3 is CASRYGHEQYF. The CDR3 DNA reads as TGTGCCAGCAGGTACGGACATGAGCAGTACTTC.

In DNA, the CDR3 is TGTGCCAGCAGTTTATGGACTAGTGTCAACTCCTACGAGCAGTACTTC. Encoded protein: CASSLWTSVNSYEQYF. The chain carries TRBV6-5 and TRBJ2-7; 7 positions agree with TRBD2. J was trimmed by 0 bases and V by 4 bases; bases with no gene match: 9. The length of the CDR3 is 16 residues. Germline V CDR1 and CDR2: MNHEY, SVGAGI.

The chain uses TRBV7-9 and TRBJ1-1; the D is unclear. V was trimmed by 6 bases and J by 5 bases, leaving 13 bases between them. This CDR3 is built from 13 residues. The germline CDR1 and CDR2 sequences are SEHNR and FQNEAQ (reference sequence). The CDR3 loop reads CASSQQEGTEAFF. CDR3 in DNA: TGTGCCAGCAGTCAACAAGAGGGAACTGAAGCTTTCTTT.

J is TRBJ1-6 and V is TRBV5-6, with D maybe TRBD1 (5 bases). CDR3 size: 17 residues. CDR1 and CDR2 (germline): SGHDT, YYEEEE. Deletions cut 3 bases from V and 9 bases from J, with 22 bases between. The DNA for the CDR3 is TGTGCCAGCAGCTCCCTGGAGGGGTCAGGGAAGACTTCACCCCTCCACTTT. This gives the protein CASSSLEGSGKTSPLHF.

The chain employs TRBV29-1 and TRBJ2-1; the D is unclear. Germline CDR1 and CDR2: SQVTM and ANQGSEA. The V and J ends lost 5 bases and 0 bases respectively, with 8 bases between them. CDR3 size: 13 residues. The CDR3 protein is CSVNAVSYNEQFF. DNA for the CDR3: TGCAGCGTTAATGCAGTCTCCTACAATGAGCAGTTCTTC.

This clone was counted once. V usage is TRBV9 and J usage is TRBJ2-7; D is tentatively TRBD1 or TRBD2 (6 bases each). V was pared by 2 bases and J by 2 bases, with 14 bases between. This CDR3 is built from 15 residues. Germline CDR1 is SGDLS and CDR2 is YYNGEE. Here the CDR3 DNA reads TGTGCCAGCAGCGTCGGAGGGGGAACCGCCTACGAGCAGTACTTC. It codes for CASSVGGGTAYEQYF.

V gene TRBV30 combines with J gene TRBJ2-1; D gene uncertain. Germline V gives CDR1 GTSNPN, CDR2 SVGIG (reference sequence). CDR3 length: 12 amino acids. V lost 0 bases, J lost 7 bases, and 7 bases lay in between. CDR3 sequence reads: CAWSVGVNEQFF. CDR3 nucleotides: TGTGCCTGGAGTGTAGGAGTAAATGAGCAGTTCTTC.

This rearrangement joins TRBV19 to TRBJ2-1; 9 nucleotides agree with TRBD1. CDR1 LNHDA and CDR2 SQIVND come from the germline V gene (reference sequence). The CDR3 contains 15 residues. The trim removed 5 bases at V and 7 bases at J, leaving 9 bases unmatched. The CDR3 loop reads CASSFRGQGPNEQFF. CDR3 nucleotides: TGTGCCAGTAGTTTTCGGGGACAGGGTCCTAATGAGCAGTTCTTC.

V usage is TRBV6-5 and J usage is TRBJ2-7, with TRBD1 identical over 8 bases. The V gene's germline CDR1 is MNHEY and CDR2 SVGAGI. Trimming at V came to 5 bases and at J to 7 bases, leaving 13 bases not matched to a gene. This CDR3 is built from 15 residues. Here the CDR3 reads CASSLDRVSFWEQYF. The CDR3 DNA reads as TGTGCCAGCAGTCTGGACAGGGTATCCTTCTGGGAGCAGTACTTC.

The genes are TRBV25-1 and TRBJ1-2; the D is unclear. CDR3 size: 13 residues. Trimming shortened V by 4 bases and J by 4 bases, and 10 bases separated the two germline ends. The germline gives CDR1 MGHDK, CDR2 SYGVNS. The CDR3 sequence: CASSGGQIYGYTF. DNA for the CDR3: TGTGCCAGCAGTGGAGGGCAGATCTATGGCTACACCTTC.

The chain employs TRBV7-2 and TRBJ2-3; no clear D. V was pared by 5 bases and J by 5 bases, with 11 bases between. The CDR3 is made up of 13 amino acids. In germline, CDR1 is SGHTA, CDR2 FQGNSA. CDR3 loop: CASSPNTLDTQYF. The CDR3 coding sequence is TGTGCCAGCAGCCCGAATACGTTAGATACGCAGTATTTT.

The chain employs TRBV5-1 and TRBJ2-2, with D possibly called TRBD1 or TRBD2 (6 bases each). CDR3 length: 15 amino acids. Germline V gene lookup returns CDR1 SGHRS and CDR2 YFSETQ. V was shortened by 2 bases and J by 4 bases, with 12 bases between the two germline ends. Here the CDR3 reads CASSFNREVTGELFF. Written as DNA, the CDR3 is TGCGCCAGCAGCTTTAACAGGGAGGTCACCGGGGAGCTGTTTTTT.

V and J are TRBV11-2 and TRBJ1-3; D not certain. The V gene's germline CDR1 is SGHAT and CDR2 FQNNGV. This CDR3 has 14 amino acids. V was trimmed by 5 bases and J by 3 bases, leaving 11 bases between them. For the CDR3, the DNA is TGTGCCAGCAGCCCGCCCTCGAGTGGAAACACCATATATTTT. Translating it yields CASSPPSSGNTIYF.

V usage is TRBV2 and J usage is TRBJ1-2, with D possibly TRBD1 on 6 matching bases. V lost 3 bases and J 0 bases, leaving 11 bases between the germline ends. Germline V CDR1 and CDR2: SNHLY, FYNNEI. The CDR3 runs to 15 residues. CDR3 sequence: CASSEQGTANYGYTF. The CDR3, as DNA: TGTGCCAGCAGTGAGCAGGGGACGGCTAACTATGGCTACACCTTC.

The chain is built from TRBV7-2 and TRBJ1-3; no firm D call. The CDR3 sequence is 18 residues long. CDR1 SGHTA and CDR2 FQGNSA come from the germline V gene. The V gene lost 0 bases and the J gene lost 0 bases, with 15 bases spanning the gap. CDR3 bases: TGTGCCAGCAGCTTAGCGATGGGGTTTCTGAGCTCTGGAAACACCATATATTTT. Its translation: CASSLAMGFLSSGNTIYF.

This chain uses TRBV7-8 with TRBJ2-7, with 12 bases that match TRBD1. The CDR3 loop spans 14 amino acids. J gave up 5 bases and V 2 bases, and 1 base lay outside the gene matches. Per germline, CDR1 SGHVS and CDR2 FQNEAQ. The CDR3 bases are TGTGCCAGCAGCTTACGGGACAGGGGGCACGAGCAGTACTTC. Residues: CASSLRDRGHEQYF. Using reference TRBV7-8 and TRBJ2-7 for the parts outside the CDR3, the full variable domain is GAGVSQSPRYKVAKRGQDVALRCDPISGHVSLFWYQQALGQGPEFLTYFQNEAQLDKSGLPSDRFFAERPEGSVSTLKIQRTQQEDSAVYLCASSLRDRGHEQYFGPGTRLTVT.

This chain joins TRBV4-1 and TRBJ2-2, with 8 bases fitting TRBD1. CDR1 and CDR2 (germline): MGHRA, YSYEKL. The CDR3 is 17 residues long. V lost 3 bases, J lost 2 bases, and 8 bases stayed unmatched. DNA for the CDR3: TGCGCCAGCAGCCATCGAGGCCCAGGGGGCAACACCGGGGAGCTGTTTTTT. Amino acid sequence: CASSHRGPGGNTGELFF.